These 4 T cell receptor beta chains were all obtained from the same sample, sequenced in a study of tumor-infiltrating lymphocytes in oesophageal squamous cell carcinoma. TCRdb re-called the PCR reads with MiXCR, one entry per CDR3 protein. The table includes about 21,000 distinct CDR3 sequences, roughly two fifths detected once. Sequenced input: esophageal tumor tissue. These receptors originate from a male donor with esophageal squamous cell carcinoma.

The V call is TRBV6-5, the J call TRBJ2-7, with 10 bases matching TRBD2. Losses at the gene ends were 2 bases for V and 0 bases for J; bases not matched to a gene: 4. The CDR3 has 16 amino acids. Germline V gene sequence: CDR1 MNHEY, CDR2 SVGAGI. The CDR3 sequence: CASSYPGLADSYEQYF. CDR3 in DNA: TGTGCCAGCAGTTACCCTGGACTAGCGGACTCCTACGAGCAGTACTTC.

In its sample, this clonotype was seen many times. This chain connects TRBV5-4 to TRBJ2-3; D assignment may be TRBD1 or TRBD2 (6 bases each). The CDR3 is 17 amino acids. The ends were cut back, 4 bases at V and 2 bases at J, with 20 bases in the middle. Germline V gene sequence: CDR1 SGHNT, CDR2 YYREEE (reference sequence). The CDR3 spells CASSLERGAGYTDTQYF. The DNA of the CDR3 is TGTGCCAGCAGCCTCGAGAGGGGGGCAGGATACACAGATACGCAGTATTTT.

This clonotype appeared many times. The V call is TRBV4-2, the J call TRBJ2-7; D not certain. This CDR3 comprises 15 residues. CDR1 and CDR2 (germline): LGHNA, YNFKEQ. V was trimmed by 0 bases and J by 3 bases, leaving 12 bases between them. Here the CDR3 DNA reads TGTGCCAGCAGCCAAGAACTGTCAGGTATCTACGAGCAGTACTTC. Protein: CASSQELSGIYEQYF.

The sample holds many counts of this clonotype. One base away lies a much larger clone, so this may be a sequencing read error. V and J are TRBV6-1 and TRBJ2-1; D remains ambiguous. The DNA matches TRBJ2-7 better at its end, which makes the J call doubtful. Germline V gene sequence: CDR1 MNHNS, CDR2 SASEGT. The CDR3 covers 14 residues. This chain's CDR3 is CASSPLVSYNEQYF. In DNA, the CDR3 is TGTGCCAGCAGTCCACTGGTCTCCTACAATGAGCAGTACTTC.